The present TCR beta chain was sequenced within a study of cytomegalovirus exposure and HLA in healthy donors. The study, taken as a whole, reports: An ancestry cluster, one associated with Asian ancestry, reportedly showed fewer N-insertions than the approximately 670-donor mean in a later analysis.

Comment on this clone: Antigen: not known.

13 Jbeta primers and 60 Vbeta primers were used for the PCR. Sequencing was performed with immunoSEQ multiplex PCR; in TCRdb, only in-frame clones are kept and a portion is missing. The table has 120,000 or so clones, 65% to 80% seen once; the top ten hold approximately 28%. The CDR3 loop spans 15 amino acids. The germline V gene has CDR1 SEHNR and CDR2 FQNEAQ (reference sequence). Trimming removed 1 base from V and 6 bases from J; junction bases left unmatched: 6. The specimen sequenced was PBMCs. The TCR originated in a man in his 60s in good health and CMV-seropositive. The J gene is TRBJ2-1, the V gene TRBV7-9; 7 nucleotides agree with TRBD1. This CDR3 reads CASSLGAGTVNEQFF. The CDR3 region has the DNA TGTGCCAGCAGCTTAGGGGCCGGGACAGTCAATGAGCAGTTCTTC.